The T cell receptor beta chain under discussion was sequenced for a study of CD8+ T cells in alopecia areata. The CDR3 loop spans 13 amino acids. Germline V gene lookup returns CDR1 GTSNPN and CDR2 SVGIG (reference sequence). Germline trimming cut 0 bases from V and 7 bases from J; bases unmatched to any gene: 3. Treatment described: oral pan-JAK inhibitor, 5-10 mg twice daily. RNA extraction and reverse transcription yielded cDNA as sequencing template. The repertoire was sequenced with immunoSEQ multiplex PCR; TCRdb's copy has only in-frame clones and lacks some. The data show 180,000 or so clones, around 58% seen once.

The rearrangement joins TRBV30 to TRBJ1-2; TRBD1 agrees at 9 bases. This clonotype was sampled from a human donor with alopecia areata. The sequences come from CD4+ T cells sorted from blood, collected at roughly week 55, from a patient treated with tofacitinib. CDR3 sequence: CAWSVRTGAGYTF. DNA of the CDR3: TGTGCCTGGAGTGTGCGGACAGGGGCTGGCTACACCTTC.